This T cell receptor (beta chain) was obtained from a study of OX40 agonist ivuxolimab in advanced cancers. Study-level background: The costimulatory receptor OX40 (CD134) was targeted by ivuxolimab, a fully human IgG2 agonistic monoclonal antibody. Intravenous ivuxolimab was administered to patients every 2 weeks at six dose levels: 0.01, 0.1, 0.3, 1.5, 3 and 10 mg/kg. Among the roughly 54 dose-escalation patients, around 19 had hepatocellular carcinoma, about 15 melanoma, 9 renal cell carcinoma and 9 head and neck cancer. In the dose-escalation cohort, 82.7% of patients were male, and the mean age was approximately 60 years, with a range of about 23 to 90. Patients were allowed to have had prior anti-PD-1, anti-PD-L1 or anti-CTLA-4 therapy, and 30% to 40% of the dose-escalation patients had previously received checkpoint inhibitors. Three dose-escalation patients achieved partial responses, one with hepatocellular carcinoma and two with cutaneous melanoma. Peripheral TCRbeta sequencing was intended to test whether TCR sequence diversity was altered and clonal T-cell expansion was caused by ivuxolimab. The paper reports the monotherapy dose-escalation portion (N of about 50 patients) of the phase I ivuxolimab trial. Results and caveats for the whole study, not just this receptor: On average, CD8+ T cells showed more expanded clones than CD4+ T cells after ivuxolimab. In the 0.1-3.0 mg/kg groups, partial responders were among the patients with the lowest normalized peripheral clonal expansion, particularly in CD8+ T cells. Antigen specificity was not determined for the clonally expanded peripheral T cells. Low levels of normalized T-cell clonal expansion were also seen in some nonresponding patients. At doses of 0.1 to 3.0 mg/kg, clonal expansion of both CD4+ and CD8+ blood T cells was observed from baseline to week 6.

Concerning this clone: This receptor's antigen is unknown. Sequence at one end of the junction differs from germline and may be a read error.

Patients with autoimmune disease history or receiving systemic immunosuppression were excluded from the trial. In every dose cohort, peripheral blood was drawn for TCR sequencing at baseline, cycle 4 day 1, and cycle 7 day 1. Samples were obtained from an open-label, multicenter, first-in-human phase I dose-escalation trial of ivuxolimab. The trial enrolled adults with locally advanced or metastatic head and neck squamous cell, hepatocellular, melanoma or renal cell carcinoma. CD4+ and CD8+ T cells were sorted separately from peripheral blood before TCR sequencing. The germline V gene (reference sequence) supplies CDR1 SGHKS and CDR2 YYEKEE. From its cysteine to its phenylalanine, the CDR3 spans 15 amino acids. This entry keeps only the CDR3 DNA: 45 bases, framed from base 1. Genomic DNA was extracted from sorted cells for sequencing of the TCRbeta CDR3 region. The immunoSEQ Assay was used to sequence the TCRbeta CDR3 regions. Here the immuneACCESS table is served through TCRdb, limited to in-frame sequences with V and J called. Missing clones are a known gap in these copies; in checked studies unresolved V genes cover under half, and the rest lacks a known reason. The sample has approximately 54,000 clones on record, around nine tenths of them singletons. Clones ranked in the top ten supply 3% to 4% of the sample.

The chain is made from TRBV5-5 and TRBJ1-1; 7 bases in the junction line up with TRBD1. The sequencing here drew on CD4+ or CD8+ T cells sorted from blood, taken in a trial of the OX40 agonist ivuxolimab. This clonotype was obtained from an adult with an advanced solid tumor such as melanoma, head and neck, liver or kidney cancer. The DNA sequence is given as TGTGCCAGCATCTTGCGGACAGGAGGGAACACTGAAGCTTTCTTT. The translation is CASILRTGGNTEAFF.